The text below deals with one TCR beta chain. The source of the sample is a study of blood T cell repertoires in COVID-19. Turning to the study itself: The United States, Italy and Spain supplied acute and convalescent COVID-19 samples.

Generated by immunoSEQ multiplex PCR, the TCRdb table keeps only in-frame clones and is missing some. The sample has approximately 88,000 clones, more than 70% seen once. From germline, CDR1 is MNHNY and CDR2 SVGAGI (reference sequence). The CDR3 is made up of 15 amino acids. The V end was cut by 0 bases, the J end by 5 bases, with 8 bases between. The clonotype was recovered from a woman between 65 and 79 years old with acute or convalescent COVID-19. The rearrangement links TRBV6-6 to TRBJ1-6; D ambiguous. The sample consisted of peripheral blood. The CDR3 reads CASSYSSVNNSPLHF. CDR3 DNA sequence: TGTGCCAGCAGTTACTCGTCAGTTAATAATTCACCCCTCCACTTT.